These 7 T cell receptor beta chains originate from one sample sequenced in a study of T cells expressing NK-cell markers. TCRdb re-called the 5' RACE reads, yielding one record per CDR3 amino acid sequence without DNA. Its clone listing holds 400,000 or so distinct CDR3 sequences. The source material was blood T cells: a sorted CD56 or NKG2C T cell subset, CD4+ or CD8+ T cells, or bulk PBMC T cells (not recorded which). The receptors derive from a woman aged 45-59 years in good health.

This chain joins TRBV11-2 and TRBJ2-1; TCRdb lists TRBD2, though no DNA is available to test this call. In germline, CDR1 is SGHAT, CDR2 FQNNGV. The CDR3 length is 17 residues. The CDR3 sequence: CASSSTLAGLSYNEQFF.

The gene calls are TRBV5-1 and TRBJ2-7; the D gene TCRdb calls, TRBD1, cannot be checked with no DNA. This CDR3 spans 16 amino acids. Germline V lookup: CDR1 SGHRS, CDR2 YFSETQ. The chain's CDR3 is CASTPPTGQGIYEQYF.

The J gene is TRBJ2-3, the V gene TRBV7-9. Germline lookup yields CDR1 SEHNR and CDR2 FQNEAQ (reference sequence). The CDR3 covers 13 residues. CDR3: CASSFDWADTQYF.

This chain links TRBV27 with TRBJ1-5; the D call from TCRdb, TRBD1, cannot be confirmed without DNA. Germline V gene sequence: CDR1 MNHEY, CDR2 SMNVEV (reference sequence). This CDR3 is 17 amino acids long. The CDR3 sequence: CASSLLGTGGRSQPQHF.

This chain joins TRBV29-1 and TRBJ2-7; TCRdb's D gene call, TRBD2, goes unchecked for lack of DNA. CDR3 length equals 14 residues. CDR1 and CDR2 from the germline V gene are SQVTM and ANQGSEA. CDR3 loop: CSVARSGRANEQYF.

The rearrangement uses TRBV7-9 and TRBJ2-1; the TCRdb D gene call, TRBD1, has no DNA to confirm it. Germline CDR1 and CDR2: SEHNR and FQNEAQ (reference sequence). The CDR3 loop spans 11 amino acids. The CDR3 protein is CASSLRQARVF.

J is TRBJ2-3 and V is TRBV5-1; checking the TCRdb D call of TRBD1 is not possible without DNA. The CDR3 sequence is 16 residues long. Germline V lookup: CDR1 SGHRS, CDR2 YFSETQ. The CDR3 sequence: CASSLGNRGVTDTQYF.